Presented here are 25 T cell receptor beta chains from one specimen sequenced in a study of Ad26.COV2.S vaccination and SARS-CoV-2 variants. The data were produced by immunoSEQ multiplex PCR, yet TCRdb's version contains in-frame clones alone and is incomplete. The sample has around 450,000 clones; roughly nine tenths are singletons. Treatment: 19 received Ad26.COV2.S at low or high dose, single or two shots; 5 received placebo; per-sample allocation not given. Vaccine and placebo recipients were sampled on day 63 after the first injection. The sequences come from peripheral blood, collected in a trial of Ad26.COV2.S vaccine versus placebo. These receptors originate from a person aged 18-60 years who received the Ad26.COV2.S COVID-19 vaccine or a placebo.

V usage is TRBV27 and J usage is TRBJ1-1; 10 nucleotides line up with TRBD1. This CDR3 comprises 16 residues. V lost 6 bases and J lost 0; bases outside the gene matches: 7. Germline V gene lookup returns CDR1 MNHEY and CDR2 SMNVEV (reference sequence). CDR3 sequence: CASRVTGGLVNTEAFF. CDR3 nucleotides: TGTGCCAGCAGAGTGACAGGGGGCTTGGTGAACACTGAAGCTTTCTTT.

This clone appeared once. V gene TRBV30 combines with J gene TRBJ1-1, with D perhaps TRBD1 (6 bases). Germline V gives CDR1 GTSNPN, CDR2 SVGIG (reference sequence). The CDR3 consists of 11 residues. V lost 5 bases and J lost 7, with 11 bases in between. The CDR3 sequence is CAWRGTNEAFF. CDR3 coding DNA: TGTGCCTGGCGAGGGACAAATGAAGCTTTCTTT.

The J gene is TRBJ2-1, the V gene TRBV27, with TRBD2 identical over 14 bases. The CDR3 is 16 residues long. Germline CDR1 MNHEY, CDR2 SMNVEV (reference sequence). The trim removed 5 bases at V and 8 bases at J, leaving 8 bases unmatched. The CDR3 DNA is TGTGCCAGCAGTCCCTTCGGACTAGCGGGAGGCTATGAGCAGTTCTTC. Translated: CASSPFGLAGGYEQFF.

This sequence joins TRBV2 and TRBJ2-1, with 8 positions matching TRBD2. The CDR3 sequence is 17 residues long. CDR1 SNHLY and CDR2 FYNNEI come from the germline V gene. Trimming took 6 bases from V and 6 from J; bases not matched to a gene: 16. The CDR3 spells CASSVAASGSRGNEQFF. In nucleotides, the CDR3 is TGTGCCAGCAGCGTGGCAGCCAGCGGGAGCCGGGGCAATGAGCAGTTCTTC.

The chain employs TRBV6-5 and TRBJ2-5, with 9 positions matching TRBD2. This CDR3 has 14 residues. Trimming removed 3 bases from V and 3 bases from J; junction bases left unmatched: 2. From germline, CDR1 is MNHEY and CDR2 SVGAGI. The DNA of the CDR3 is TGTGCCAGCAGTTATAGCGGGAGCAAAGAGACCCAGTACTTC. Protein: CASSYSGSKETQYF.

This chain joins TRBV27 and TRBJ1-6; D not resolved. Between the trimmed V and J ends, which lost 2 bases and 8 bases, there was a span of 22 bases. CDR3 length: 18 amino acids. Per germline, CDR1 MNHEY and CDR2 SMNVEV (reference sequence). This chain's CDR3 is CASSLKFLGARPYSPLHF. As DNA, the CDR3 is TGTGCCAGCAGTTTAAAGTTCCTAGGTGCAAGGCCCTATTCACCCCTCCACTTT.

V gene TRBV5-4 combines with J gene TRBJ2-1, with D unresolved. The V and J ends lost 1 base and 4 bases respectively, with 6 bases between them. Germline V CDR1 and CDR2: SGHNT, YYREEE (reference sequence). The CDR3 totals 13 residues. CDR3 loop: CASSLSTYNEQFF. The CDR3 DNA sequence: TGTGCCAGCAGCTTGTCCACTTACAATGAGCAGTTCTTC.

The chain combines TRBV14 with TRBJ2-1; D is perhaps TRBD2 (5 bases). Germline assignment: CDR1 SGHDN and CDR2 FVKESK. V was trimmed by 6 bases and J by 10 bases, leaving 13 bases between them. The CDR3 is 12 amino acids. Written as DNA, the CDR3 is TGTGCCAGCAGTCCCCAACTAGGGGAGCAGTTCTTC. This gives the protein CASSPQLGEQFF.

This sequence joins TRBV6-5 and TRBJ2-7; 10 bases fit TRBD1. From germline, CDR1 is MNHEY and CDR2 SVGAGI. Trimming took 6 bases from V and 3 from J; bases not matched to a gene: 8. The CDR3 totals 15 residues. CDR3 sequence reads: CASSSGQGSNYEQYF. The CDR3 DNA reads as TGTGCCAGCAGCTCGGGACAGGGGAGTAACTACGAGCAGTACTTC.

The rearrangement uses TRBV7-2 and TRBJ2-2, with 9 bases aligning to TRBD1. This CDR3 spans 15 amino acids. CDR1 and CDR2 (germline): SGHTA, FQGNSA. With 5 bases clipped from V and 3 bases from J, the junction kept 4 bases outside the gene matches. Here the CDR3 reads CASSGTGGHTGELFF. CDR3 DNA sequence: TGTGCCAGCAGCGGTACAGGGGGCCACACCGGGGAGCTGTTTTTT.

The chain employs TRBV6-1 and TRBJ1-5; 9 bases line up with TRBD1. The CDR3 runs to 16 residues. J lost 6 bases, V lost 4 bases, and 10 bases had no gene match. Per the germline V gene, CDR1 is MNHNS and CDR2 is SASEGT. The CDR3 loop reads CASSARTTGGGQPQHF. The DNA of the CDR3 is TGTGCCAGCAGTGCCCGAACGACAGGGGGAGGTCAGCCCCAGCATTTT.

V and J are TRBV7-8 and TRBJ2-3; TRBD2 matches at 9 bases. In germline, CDR1 is SGHVS, CDR2 FQNEAQ. The junction had 1 base not matched to a gene; V was cut back by 1 base and J by 5 bases. The CDR3 consists of 14 residues. The CDR3: CASSLGGRGDTQYF. As DNA, the CDR3 is TGTGCCAGCAGCTTAGGCGGGAGGGGAGATACGCAGTATTTT. The whole variable domain, filled in from reference TRBV7-8 and TRBJ2-3, reads GAGVSQSPRYKVAKRGQDVALRCDPISGHVSLFWYQQALGQGPEFLTYFQNEAQLDKSGLPSDRFFAERPEGSVSTLKIQRTQQEDSAVYLCASSLGGRGDTQYFGPGTRLTVL.

V and J are TRBV6-2 or TRBV6-3 and TRBJ1-2, with 8 bases fitting TRBD1. The germline CDR1 and CDR2 sequences are MNHEY and SVGEGT. V lost 0 bases, J lost 7 bases, and 4 bases stayed unmatched. This CDR3 region has 14 residues. CDR3 protein: CASSYSRDRGGYTF. In DNA, the CDR3 is TGTGCCAGCAGTTACTCGAGAGACAGGGGTGGCTACACCTTC.

The genes are TRBV30 and TRBJ1-1; TRBD1 is a possible D gene (5 bases). The CDR3 has 16 residues. V lost 1 base to trimming and J lost 0 bases, with 15 bases between them. Germline V gives CDR1 GTSNPN, CDR2 SVGIG (reference sequence). The CDR3 protein is CAWSAGFRYMNTEAFF. CDR3 nucleotides: TGTGCCTGGAGTGCAGGGTTTAGGTACATGAACACTGAAGCTTTCTTT.

The chain links TRBV19 to TRBJ1-2; the D gene is possibly TRBD1 (6 bases). This CDR3 comprises 16 residues. Germline CDR1 LNHDA, CDR2 SQIVND (reference sequence). Trimming took 7 bases from V and 2 from J, leaving 20 bases between them. CDR3 region: CASTPAYGGPNYGYTF. CDR3 sequence (DNA): TGTGCCAGTACCCCCGCCTACGGGGGCCCCAACTATGGCTACACCTTC.

The chain employs TRBV3-1 (or the pseudogene TRBV3-2) and TRBJ1-1; 7 bases line up with TRBD1. CDR1 and CDR2 (germline): LGHDT, YNNKEL (reference sequence). This CDR3 is 11 amino acids long. V lost 3 bases, J lost 12 bases, and 4 bases stayed unmatched. CDR3 nucleotides: TGTGCCAGCAGCCACACAGGGGACACTTTCTTT. Translated, it gives CASSHTGDTFF.

This clone was detected only a few times. The V gene is TRBV7-3, the J gene TRBJ2-5; D unclear. V was pared by 2 bases and J by 5 bases, with 12 bases between. Germline loops: CDR1 SGHTA, CDR2 FQGTGA. This CDR3 has 14 residues. Here the CDR3 reads CASSLGQGSETQYF. CDR3 DNA sequence: TGTGCCAGCAGCTTAGGGCAAGGGTCGGAGACCCAGTACTTC.

The V and J genes are TRBV6-2 or TRBV6-3 and TRBJ1-6; D is ambiguous. CDR3 length: 17 amino acids. Trimming took off 2 bases at V and 9 bases at J, with 20 bases between the two ends. Germline CDR1 reads MNHEY; CDR2 reads SVGEGT. CDR3 nucleotide sequence: TGTGCCAGCAGTTACCAGGCAGCCGGAATCAGTAGTTCACCCCTCCACTTT. Translating it yields CASSYQAAGISSSPLHF.

The gene calls are TRBV28 and TRBJ2-7; TRBD1 matches 9 bases. The germline CDR1 and CDR2 sequences are MDHEN and SYDVKM. Trimming at V came to 10 bases and at J to 7 bases, leaving 11 bases not matched to a gene. This CDR3 region has 13 residues. Here the CDR3 reads CATRGTGLGEQYF. CDR3 DNA: TGTGCCACCAGAGGGACAGGGCTCGGGGAGCAGTACTTC. The whole variable domain, remainder taken from reference TRBV28 and TRBJ2-7, is DVKVTQSSRYLVKRTGEKVFLECVQDMDHENMFWYRQDPGLGLRLIYFSYDVKMKEKGDIPEGYSVSREKKERFSLILESASTNQTSMYLCATRGTGLGEQYFGPGTRLTVT.

In regard to this clone: One end of the junction is discordant with germline, which a read error may explain. The V call is TRBV7-7, the J call TRBJ1-4, with D possibly being TRBD1 (5 bases). The germline V gene has CDR1 SSHAT and CDR2 FNYEAQ (reference sequence). The CDR3 is made up of 15 amino acids. CDR3 DNA sequence: TGTGCTAGCAGCTTAAATGGGGGAACTAATGAAAAACTGTTTTTT. The encoded protein is CASSLNGGTNEKLFF.

The chain couples TRBV28 to TRBJ2-6; tentatively, D is TRBD1 (6 bases). The CDR3 is made up of 15 amino acids. V lost 6 bases, J lost 4 bases, and 13 bases lay in between. Germline lookup yields CDR1 MDHEN and CDR2 SYDVKM. The CDR3 protein is CASSPPGVGANVLTF. The CDR3 DNA follows: TGTGCCAGCAGCCCCCCAGGGGTGGGGGCCAACGTCCTGACTTTC.

The chain employs TRBV3-1 (or the pseudogene TRBV3-2) and TRBJ1-2, with D possibly being TRBD1 (6 bases). This CDR3 has 17 residues. Deletions cut 0 bases from V and 2 bases from J, with 16 bases between. CDR1 is LGHDT, CDR2 YNNKEL, per germline (reference sequence). This CDR3 is CASSQDSGGGVNYGYTF. The CDR3, as DNA: TGTGCCAGCAGCCAAGATTCCGGGGGGGGCGTCAACTATGGCTACACCTTC.

The chain employs TRBV19 and TRBJ1-5; D is unclear. The CDR3 has 13 amino acids. V lost 3 bases to trimming and J lost 7 bases, with 10 bases between them. CDR1 and CDR2 from the germline V gene are LNHDA and SQIVND (reference sequence). The CDR3 reads CASSIRSEQPQHF. CDR3 nucleotides: TGTGCCAGTAGTATCCGGTCCGAGCAGCCCCAGCATTTT.

The chain couples TRBV7-2 to TRBJ2-1, with TRBD2 matching 10 bases. Germline V gives CDR1 SGHTA, CDR2 FQGNSA. The CDR3 extends over 15 amino acids. Trimming cost V 4 bases and J 8 bases; bases outside gene matches: 8. The CDR3 protein is CASSSTSGMRHEQFF. The CDR3 nucleotides are TGTGCCAGCAGCTCTACTAGCGGGATGAGGCATGAGCAGTTCTTC.

This clone was seen only once. V usage is TRBV7-3 and J usage is TRBJ2-7; no clear D. Trimming took off 8 bases at V and 0 bases at J, with 2 bases between the two ends. CDR1 SGHTA and CDR2 FQGTGA come from the germline V gene. This CDR3 has 10 residues. CDR3 protein: CASYSYEQYF. The CDR3 DNA reads TGTGCCAGCTACTCCTACGAGCAGTACTTC.